This is a list of T cell receptor beta chains from one sample in a study of breast tumors, draining lymph nodes, adjacent tissues. TCRdb re-analysed the multiplex PCR reads in MiXCR, keeping a single row per CDR3 protein. The data hold 120,000 or so distinct CDR3 sequences, with about 20% observed a single time. Sequenced sample: axillary lymph node tissue. These TCRs come from a female donor with breast cancer. Some clones in this sample may be carry-over from other donors' samples. The conserved cysteine and the conserved F or W are not part of the CDR3 here. D genes are given only for firm matches.

d_gene	v_gene	CDR3aa
-	TRBV6-5	ASRMASSYEQY
TRBD1	TRBV24-1	ATSDRSAGTGSYEQY
-	TRBV7-3	ASSLTLTSEAF
-	TRBV5-1	ASSRQATNNEKLF
-	TRBV19	ASSIGDIHNSPLH
-	TRBV30	AWSNLALSTDTQY
-	TRBV5-6	ASSLAGLAKNIQY
TRBD2	TRBV10-3	AIQGRGGRDNEQF
-	TRBV7-3	ASSLRGGTGNYEQY
TRBD2	TRBV20-1	SARGGGAGGSTDTQY
TRBD2	TRBV28	ASSSPAGGLNEQF
-	TRBV6-5	ASSYQVHGYNSPLH
TRBD2	TRBV12-3/TRBV12-4	ASSLLGLAGGSRTDTQY
TRBD2	TRBV9	ASSVVTSGTDTQY
-	TRBV28	ASSFARGSVSRDTQY
-	TRBV6-1	ASIGRGACNEQS
TRBD2	TRBV5-4	ASTPGRGGRHPQF
TRBD1	TRBV2	ASSERTGLHGYT
TRBD2	TRBV9	ASSVRGGGSYNEQF
-	TRBV6-1	ASSEDSPLSSYEQY
TRBD2	TRBV28	ASSQAGGPFYEQY
-	TRBV18	ASSPNNLGVGQPQH
TRBD1	TRBV6-1	ASIFGGTGGLEQY
TRBD2	TRBV10-3	AISAGLAGDNEQF
-	TRBV20-1	SAHQTVGFSYEQY
-	TRBV3-1	ASSPRTPSRGTDTQY
TRBD1	TRBV2	ASSDVGQGNTEAF
TRBD2	TRBV11-1	ASSLALSGYHNEQF
-	TRBV25-1	ASSESGEAGEKLF
-	TRBV7-9	ASRRGPQEYYEQY